This note documents a single T cell receptor (beta chain) sequence. The CDR3 has 19 residues. Germline CDR1 reads SQVTM; CDR2 reads ANQGSEA. The V gene end was trimmed by 3 bases and the J gene end by 5 bases; junction bases not matched to a gene: 22. This sample is drawn from a study of lymphopenia after photon versus proton radiotherapy. Assay used: immunoSEQ multiplex PCR; TCRdb lists only in-frame clones, some missing. Here the sample spans around 29,000 clones, approximately 87% being singletons. This chain connects TRBV29-1 to TRBJ1-5; TRBD1 matches 7 bases. Source: peripheral blood, taken from a patient treated with proton-based radiotherapy. The receptor comes from a woman aged 70-85 years with pancreatic cancer. CDR3 amino acids: CSVDVLRGQDGVEDQPQHF. In nucleotides, the CDR3 is TGCAGCGTTGACGTGCTTCGCGGACAGGACGGGGTTGAAGATCAGCCCCAGCATTTT. Full variable domain (missing parts from reference TRBV29-1 and TRBJ1-5): SAVISQKPSRDICQRGTSLTIQCQVDSQVTMMFWYRQQPGQSLTLIATANQGSEATYESGFVIDKFPISRPNLTFSTLTVSNMSPEDSSIYLCSVDVLRGQDGVEDQPQHFGDGTRLSIL.